This entry concerns a single TCR beta chain. The CDR3 is 16 amino acids. Trimming removed 4 bases at V and 5 bases at J, with 19 bases between. CDR1 LNHDA and CDR2 SQIVND come from the germline V gene (reference sequence). The data stem from a study of control samples from healthy donors and cancer patients. Repertoires were generated with immunoSEQ multiplex PCR, while TCRdb's copy carries only in-frame clones and drops some. The table lists around 93,000 clones, approximately 92% of them singletons, with around 3% in the top ten. The chain links TRBV19 to TRBJ2-3, with D possibly TRBD1 on 6 matching bases. The sample consisted of blood. This clonotype was obtained from a human donor in good health. The donor label of this sample is uncertain. CDR3 sequence (DNA): TGTGCCAGTAGTACAAAACAGGGAATCGCCATAGATACGCAGTATTTT. Protein: CASSTKQGIAIDTQYF. The complete variable domain, with remaining parts taken from reference TRBV19 and TRBJ2-3, reads DGGITQSPKYLFRKEGQNVTLSCEQNLNHDAMYWYRQDPGQGLRLIYYSQIVNDFQKGDIAEGYSVSREKKESFPLTVTSAQKNPTAFYLCASSTKQGIAIDTQYFGPGTRLTVL.